This entry lists 15 T cell receptor beta chains sequenced from one sample in a study of blood T cell repertoires in COVID-19. Here immunoSEQ multiplex PCR was the method, and the copy in TCRdb shows in-frame clones only, minus some. Seen here are 100,000 or so clones, roughly nine tenths observed once, and the top ten hold 0.85% to 1%. The sample comprised peripheral blood. Every receptor here comes from a man between 60 and 75 years old with acute or convalescent COVID-19.

This clone was observed once. The chain recombines TRBV13 with TRBJ1-1; D is possibly TRBD1 (6 bases). The CDR3 extends over 12 amino acids. Deletions cut 0 bases from V and 10 bases from J, with 9 bases between. Germline V lookup: CDR1 PRHDT, CDR2 FYEKMQ (reference sequence). The CDR3 region has the DNA TGTGCCAGCAGCTTAGGTCAGGGGATAGCTTTCTTT. This translates into CASSLGQGIAFF.

This clone was seen a single time. V gene TRBV18 combines with J gene TRBJ2-5; D may be TRBD1 (6 bases). CDR1 KGHSH and CDR2 LQKENI come from the germline V gene. The CDR3 sequence is 14 residues long. V lost 8 bases and J 1 base, leaving 14 bases between the germline ends. CDR3 residues: CASTTGKGQETQYF. The DNA of the CDR3 is TGTGCCAGCACTACAGGGAAGGGCCAAGAGACCCAGTACTTC.

CDR3 in amino acids: CSVHGDYNEQFF. CDR3 nucleotides: TGCAGCGTTCACGGGGACTACAATGAGCAGTTCTTC. V usage is TRBV29-1 and J usage is TRBJ2-1; tentatively, D is TRBD2 (5 bases). This CDR3 region has 12 residues. Germline V gene sequence: CDR1 SQVTM, CDR2 ANQGSEA. V was pared by 5 bases and J by 3 bases, with 8 bases between.

The V call is TRBV6-1, the J call TRBJ1-5; TRBD1 might be the D (5 bases). CDR3 size: 16 residues. Germline-derived CDR1 and CDR2 are MNHNS and SASEGT. Between the trimmed V and J ends, which lost 0 bases and 4 bases, there was a span of 13 bases. The CDR3 nucleotides are TGTGCCAGCAGTGAAGCGGGCGGGACGATGAATCAGCCCCAGCATTTT. Protein: CASSEAGGTMNQPQHF.

This chain joins TRBV2 and TRBJ1-2; TRBD1 matches 7 bases. The CDR3 has 14 amino acids. With 7 bases clipped from V and 4 bases from J, the junction kept 9 bases outside the gene matches. Germline loops: CDR1 SNHLY, CDR2 FYNNEI. CDR3 amino acids: CASIPDRDIYGYTF. The CDR3 nucleotides read TGTGCCAGCATTCCCGACAGGGATATCTATGGCTACACCTTC.

The chain recombines TRBV28 with TRBJ1-5; TRBD1 matches at 7 bases. The germline V gene encodes CDR1 MDHEN and CDR2 SYDVKM. This CDR3 comprises 16 residues. The ends lost 2 bases at V and 9 bases at J; junction bases unmatched: 13. CDR3 sequence reads: CASSLGTQGPRPPQHF. The DNA of the CDR3 is TGTGCCAGCAGTTTAGGAACACAGGGGCCTCGGCCGCCCCAGCATTTT.

This clone is a singleton in its sample. V gene TRBV28 combines with J gene TRBJ1-2; D may be TRBD1 (5 bases). CDR1 and CDR2 from the germline V gene are MDHEN and SYDVKM. V was clipped by 4 bases and J by 6 bases, with 21 bases between them. The CDR3 extends over 16 amino acids. CDR3 in amino acids: CASSSLRLQGNNGYTF. CDR3 sequence (DNA): TGTGCCAGCAGTTCACTACGACTCCAGGGAAATAATGGCTACACCTTC.

V and J are TRBV6-4 and TRBJ1-2; no clear D. The germline gives CDR1 MRHNA, CDR2 SNTAGT. This CDR3 has 15 residues. V lost 6 bases to trimming and J lost 2 bases, with 16 bases between them. CDR3 region: CASRPSQTGNYGYTF. The CDR3 coding sequence is TGTGCCAGCAGACCCAGCCAGACGGGGAACTATGGCTACACCTTC.

This chain uses TRBV27 with TRBJ1-5; 9 bases fit TRBD1. CDR3 length: 18 residues. Germline V gives CDR1 MNHEY, CDR2 SMNVEV (reference sequence). V was clipped by 7 bases and J by 6 bases; unmatched bases: 19. CDR3 amino acids: CASTLLTAGTGKSQPQHF. The DNA for the CDR3 is TGTGCCAGCACCCTTTTAACCGCCGGGACAGGGAAGTCTCAGCCCCAGCATTTT.

The chain carries TRBV6-1 and TRBJ1-6; D remains ambiguous. V lost 0 bases and J lost 7, with 10 bases in between. From germline, CDR1 is MNHNS and CDR2 SASEGT. CDR3 length: 15 residues. The CDR3 reads CASSEALQTNSPLHF. In DNA form, the CDR3 reads TGTGCCAGCAGTGAAGCGCTACAGACGAATTCACCCCTCCACTTT.

This clone was picked up a small number of times. The chain has TRBV9 and TRBJ2-1; TRBD2 aligns across 8 bases. The germline V gene encodes CDR1 SGDLS and CDR2 YYNGEE. CDR3 size: 15 residues. J lost 8 bases, V lost 1 base, and 8 bases had no gene match. Written as DNA, the CDR3 is TGTGCCAGCAGCGTATTAGCGGGAAGCTTAGATGAGCAGTTCTTC. Residues: CASSVLAGSLDEQFF.

V and J are TRBV10-3 and TRBJ2-5; a possible D gene is TRBD1 (5 bases). V shed 10 bases and J shed 6 bases, with 12 bases lying between them. Germline V gene data show CDR1 as ENHRY and CDR2 as SYGVKD. This CDR3 region has 11 residues. The DNA for the CDR3 is TGTGCCACCCAGGGCTCGAAGACCCAGTACTTC. It yields the protein CATQGSKTQYF.

This clone was seen once. The chain employs TRBV6-4 and TRBJ2-3; 7 bases line up with TRBD2. The CDR3 has 16 amino acids. The V gene's germline CDR1 is MRHNA and CDR2 SNTAGT. V gave up 0 bases and J gave up 0 bases; unmatched junction bases: 3. This chain's CDR3 is CASSDSNSGSTDTQYF. CDR3 bases: TGTGCCAGCAGTGACTCGAATAGCGGGAGCACAGATACGCAGTATTTT.

This clone was seen once. The chain has TRBV3-1 (or the pseudogene TRBV3-2) and TRBJ2-2, with TRBD1 identical over 7 bases. The CDR3 has 18 residues. The ends lost 6 bases at V and 0 bases at J; junction bases unmatched: 13. CDR1 is LGHDT, CDR2 YNNKEL, per germline (reference sequence). DNA for the CDR3: TGTGCCAGCAGTCTCCGTATGGGGACAGCGTCGAACACCGGGGAGCTGTTTTTT. Translation gives CASSLRMGTASNTGELFF.

The genes are TRBV12-5 and TRBJ2-3; 10 positions match TRBD2. V dropped 6 bases and J dropped 0; count of bases not matched to a gene: 21. This CDR3 spans 21 amino acids. Germline loops: CDR1 LGHNT, CDR2 FRNRAP. The CDR3 here is CASGSVTLGAGGYLSTDTQYF. The CDR3 nucleotides are TGTGCTAGTGGGTCCGTAACCCTTGGAGCGGGAGGGTACCTTAGCACAGATACGCAGTATTTT. Looking up the rest from reference TRBV12-5 and TRBJ2-3 gives the full variable domain: DARVTQTPRHKVTEMGQEVTMRCQPILGHNTVFWYRQTMMQGLELLAYFRNRAPLDDSGMPKDRFSAEMPDATLATLKIQPSEPRDSAVYFCASGSVTLGAGGYLSTDTQYFGPGTRLTVL.